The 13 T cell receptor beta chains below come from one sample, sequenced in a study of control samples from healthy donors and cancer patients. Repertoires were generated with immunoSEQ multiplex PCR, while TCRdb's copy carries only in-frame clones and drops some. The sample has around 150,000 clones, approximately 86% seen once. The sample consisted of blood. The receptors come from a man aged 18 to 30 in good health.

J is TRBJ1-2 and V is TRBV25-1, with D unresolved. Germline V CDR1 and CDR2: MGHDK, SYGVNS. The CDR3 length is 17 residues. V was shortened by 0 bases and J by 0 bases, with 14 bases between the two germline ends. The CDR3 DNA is TGTGCCAGCAGTGAATATTCGGCGACGCAAGCTAACTATGGCTACACCTTC. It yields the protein CASSEYSATQANYGYTF.

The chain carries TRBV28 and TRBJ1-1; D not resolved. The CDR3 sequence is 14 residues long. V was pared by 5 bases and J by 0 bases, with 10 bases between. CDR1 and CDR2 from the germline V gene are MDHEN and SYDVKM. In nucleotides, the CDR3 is TGTGCCAGCAGTCAGGATAACATGAACACTGAAGCTTTCTTT. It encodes CASSQDNMNTEAFF.

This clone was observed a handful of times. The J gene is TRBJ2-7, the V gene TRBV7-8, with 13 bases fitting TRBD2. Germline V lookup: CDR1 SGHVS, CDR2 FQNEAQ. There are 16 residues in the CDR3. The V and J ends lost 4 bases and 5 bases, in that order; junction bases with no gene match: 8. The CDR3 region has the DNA TGTGCCAGCAGCTCCACTAGCGGGGGGGTCATGGACGAGCAGTACTTC. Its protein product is CASSSTSGGVMDEQYF. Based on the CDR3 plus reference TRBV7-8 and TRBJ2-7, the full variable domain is GAGVSQSPRYKVAKRGQDVALRCDPISGHVSLFWYQQALGQGPEFLTYFQNEAQLDKSGLPSDRFFAERPEGSVSTLKIQRTQQEDSAVYLCASSSTSGGVMDEQYFGPGTRLTVT.

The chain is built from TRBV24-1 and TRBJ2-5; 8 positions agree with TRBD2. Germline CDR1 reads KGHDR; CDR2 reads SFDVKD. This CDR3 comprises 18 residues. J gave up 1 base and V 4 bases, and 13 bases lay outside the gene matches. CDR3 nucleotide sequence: TGTGCCACCAGTGACCCCGGGAGAGCGGGGGAGCTCCAAGAGACCCAGTACTTC. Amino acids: CATSDPGRAGELQETQYF.

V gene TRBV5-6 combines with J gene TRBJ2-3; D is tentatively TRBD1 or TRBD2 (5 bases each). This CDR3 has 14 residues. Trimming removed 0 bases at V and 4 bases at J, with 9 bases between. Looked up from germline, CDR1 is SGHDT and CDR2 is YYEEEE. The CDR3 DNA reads TGTGCCAGCAGCTTGGCCCTGGGGGCAGATACGCAGTATTTT. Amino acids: CASSLALGADTQYF.

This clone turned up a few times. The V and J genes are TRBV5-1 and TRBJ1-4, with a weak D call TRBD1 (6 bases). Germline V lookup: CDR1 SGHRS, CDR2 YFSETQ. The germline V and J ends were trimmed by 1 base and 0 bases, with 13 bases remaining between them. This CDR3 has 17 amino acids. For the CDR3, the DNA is TGCGCCAGCAGCTTGTCGGCCGGGGGCGCAACTAATGAAAAACTGTTTTTT. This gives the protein CASSLSAGGATNEKLFF. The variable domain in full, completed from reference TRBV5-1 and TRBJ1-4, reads KAGVTQTPRYLIKTRGQQVTLSCSPISGHRSVSWYQQTPGQGLQFLFEYFSETQRNKGNFPGRFSGRQFSNSRSEMNVSTLELGDSALYLCASSLSAGGATNEKLFFGSGTQLSVL.

CDR3 DNA sequence: TGTGCCATCAGTGAATGGCGCGAGCAGTACTTC. This encodes CAISEWREQYF. The chain combines TRBV10-3 with TRBJ2-7; D is ambiguous. The germline gives CDR1 ENHRY, CDR2 SYGVKD. The CDR3 covers 11 residues. The V and J ends lost 3 bases and 6 bases respectively, with 6 bases between them.

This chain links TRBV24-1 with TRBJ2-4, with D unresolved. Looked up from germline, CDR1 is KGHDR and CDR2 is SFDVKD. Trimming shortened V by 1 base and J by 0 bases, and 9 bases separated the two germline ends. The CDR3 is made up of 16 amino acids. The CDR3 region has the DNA TGTGCCACCAGTGATTTAAGGCAGCTAGCCAAAAACATTCAGTACTTC. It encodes CATSDLRQLAKNIQYF.

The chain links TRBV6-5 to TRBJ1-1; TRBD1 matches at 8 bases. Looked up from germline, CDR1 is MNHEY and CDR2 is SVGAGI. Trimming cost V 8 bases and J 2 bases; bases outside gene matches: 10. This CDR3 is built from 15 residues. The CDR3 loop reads CASGSAGGVNTEAFF. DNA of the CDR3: TGTGCCAGCGGCTCGGCAGGGGGCGTCAACACTGAAGCTTTCTTT.

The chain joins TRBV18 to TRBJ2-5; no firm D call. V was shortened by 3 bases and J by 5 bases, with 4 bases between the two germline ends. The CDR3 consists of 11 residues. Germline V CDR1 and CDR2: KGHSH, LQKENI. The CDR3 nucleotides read TGTGCCAGCTCACCGTGGGAGACCCAGTACTTC. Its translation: CASSPWETQYF.

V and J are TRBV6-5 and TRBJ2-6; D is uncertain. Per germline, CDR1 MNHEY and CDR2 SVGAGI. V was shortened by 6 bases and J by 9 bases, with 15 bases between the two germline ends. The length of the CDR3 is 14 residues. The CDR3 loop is CASRGNRADNVLTF. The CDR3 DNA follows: TGTGCCAGCAGGGGGAACCGGGCCGACAACGTCCTGACTTTC.

DNA of the CDR3: TGCGCCAGCAGCTTCCAGGGTGGAAATCTTGAGCAGTTCTTC. Protein: CASSFQGGNLEQFF. The V call is TRBV5-1, the J call TRBJ2-1; maybe TRBD1 (5 bases). Per the germline V gene, CDR1 is SGHRS and CDR2 is YFSETQ. The CDR3 extends over 14 amino acids. V lost 2 bases, J lost 9 bases, and 15 bases lay in between.

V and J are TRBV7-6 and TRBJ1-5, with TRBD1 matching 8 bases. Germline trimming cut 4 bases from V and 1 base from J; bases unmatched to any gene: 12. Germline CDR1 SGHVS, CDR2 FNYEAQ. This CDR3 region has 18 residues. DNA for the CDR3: TGTGCCAGCAGCTCCGGGTGGTGGCAGGGGGCCAGCAATCAGCCCCAGCATTTT. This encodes CASSSGWWQGASNQPQHF.